These 28 T cell receptor beta chains share one sample of origin, sequenced in a study of PD-1 blockade in classical Hodgkin lymphoma. Relapses following autologous stem cell transplantation were seen in all patients, with brentuximab vedotin exposure varying. By magnetic negative selection, CD4+ T cells were purified from thawed PBMCs. The method was immunoSEQ multiplex PCR; TCRdb's version includes in-frame clones alone and lacks a portion of them. The table includes some 10,000 clones, about 80% detected once. The sequencing here drew on CD4+ T cells from blood, taken at baseline. Every receptor here comes from a human donor with classical Hodgkin lymphoma.

The V gene is TRBV4-2, the J gene TRBJ2-3; D is possibly TRBD2 (5 bases). Germline assignment: CDR1 LGHNA and CDR2 YNFKEQ. There are 14 residues in the CDR3. V lost 1 base and J 4 bases, leaving 9 bases between the germline ends. CDR3 loop: CASSQGEGSDTQYF. The CDR3 DNA is TGTGCCAGCAGCCAAGGAGAGGGATCAGATACGCAGTATTTT.

The chain carries TRBV5-1 and TRBJ1-1, with D maybe TRBD1 (6 bases). CDR3 length equals 15 residues. Germline-derived CDR1 and CDR2 are SGHRS and YFSETQ. Trimming pared 5 bases from V and 0 bases from J, leaving 14 bases between. The CDR3 region has the DNA TGCGCCAGCAGGAGGGACACCGGGATGAACACTGAAGCTTTCTTT. This encodes CASRRDTGMNTEAFF. The full variable domain, in which reference TRBV5-1 and TRBJ1-1 provide the parts outside the CDR3, is KAGVTQTPRYLIKTRGQQVTLSCSPISGHRSVSWYQQTPGQGLQFLFEYFSETQRNKGNFPGRFSGRQFSNSRSEMNVSTLELGDSALYLCASRRDTGMNTEAFFGQGTRLTVV.

The table lists this clone with a few counts. V usage is TRBV28 and J usage is TRBJ1-4; D may be TRBD1 (6 bases). Germline lookup yields CDR1 MDHEN and CDR2 SYDVKM. This CDR3 comprises 17 residues. Between the trimmed V and J ends, which lost 7 bases and 0 bases, there was a span of 18 bases. The CDR3 reads CASNLKGVKATNEKLFF. In nucleotides, the CDR3 is TGTGCCAGCAATCTCAAGGGGGTGAAGGCAACTAATGAAAAACTGTTTTTT.

J is TRBJ2-3 and V is TRBV28; TRBD2 matches at 8 bases. The germline gives CDR1 MDHEN, CDR2 SYDVKM. The junction had 12 bases not matched to a gene; V was cut back by 5 bases and J by 2 bases. The CDR3 is 17 residues long. In DNA, the CDR3 is TGTGCCAGCAGTACGGCCTTAGGACTAGCCGACACAGATACGCAGTATTTT. It specifies CASSTALGLADTDTQYF.

This clone has just a few counts. The same CDR3 is also encoded by other DNA sequences in this sample. The V call is TRBV7-9, the J call TRBJ1-1; possible D gene TRBD1, 5 bases. The germline CDR1 and CDR2 sequences are SEHNR and FQNEAQ (reference sequence). V dropped 1 base and J dropped 1 base, with 10 bases sitting between them. The CDR3 sequence is 15 residues long. CDR3 in DNA: TGTGCCAGCAGCTTAGGTGGGGACCCGAACACTGAAGCTTTCTTT. It specifies CASSLGGDPNTEAFF.

The J gene is TRBJ2-1, the V gene TRBV6-6, with D tentatively TRBD1 (6 bases). Germline loops: CDR1 MNHNY, CDR2 SVGAGI (reference sequence). This CDR3 spans 11 amino acids. V was trimmed by 7 bases and J by 7 bases, leaving 8 bases between them. The chain's CDR3 is CASIRGNEQFF. The CDR3 nucleotides are TGTGCCAGCATTAGGGGGAATGAGCAGTTCTTC.

The chain employs TRBV7-2 and TRBJ2-1; D unclear. Germline V gives CDR1 SGHTA, CDR2 FQGNSA. V was pared by 0 bases and J by 3 bases, with 9 bases between. CDR3 length: 15 amino acids. The CDR3 coding sequence is TGTGCCAGCAGCTTAGCGTTCGGTGACTACAATGAGCAGTTCTTC. Residues: CASSLAFGDYNEQFF.

This clone was seen a few times. V gene TRBV7-2 combines with J gene TRBJ2-7; D is undetermined. The CDR3 totals 15 residues. Trimming removed 0 bases at V and 4 bases at J, with 13 bases between. The germline V gene encodes CDR1 SGHTA and CDR2 FQGNSA. The CDR3 is CASSLAGRLPYEQYF. The CDR3 DNA sequence: TGTGCCAGCAGCTTAGCTGGCAGGCTGCCTTACGAGCAGTACTTC.

This clone was recorded only once. The chain combines TRBV4-1 with TRBJ2-5, with a tentative D call TRBD1 (7 bases). V was pared by 0 bases and J by 2 bases, with 16 bases between. The CDR3 is 17 residues long. Germline V gene data show CDR1 as MGHRA and CDR2 as YSYEKL. The DNA of the CDR3 is TGCGCCAGCAGCCAAGAAGGGGGGACAGTGCTTCAAGAGACCCAGTACTTC. Translated: CASSQEGGTVLQETQYF.

J is TRBJ1-2 and V is TRBV6-5; no clear D. CDR3 length: 14 residues. V gave up 5 bases and J gave up 3 bases, with 13 bases separating them. The V gene's germline CDR1 is MNHEY and CDR2 SVGAGI. Here the CDR3 DNA reads TGTGCCAGCAGTGAGTCGGGAGGTGACTATGGCTACACCTTC. Protein product: CASSESGGDYGYTF.

The genes are TRBV10-3 and TRBJ2-7; D is unresolved. Trimming left V 4 bases short and J 3 bases short, with 4 bases between. Germline CDR1 and CDR2: ENHRY and SYGVKD. CDR3 length equals 11 residues. The CDR3 sequence: CAISGGYEQYF. CDR3 sequence (DNA): TGTGCCATCAGTGGTGGCTACGAGCAGTACTTC.

The chain employs TRBV10-3 and TRBJ2-7; D gene ambiguous. From germline, CDR1 is ENHRY and CDR2 SYGVKD. Trimming removed 2 bases from V and 0 bases from J, with 11 bases in between. The CDR3 sequence is 15 residues long. The CDR3 here is CAISEGSGDSYEQYF. The CDR3 DNA reads TGTGCCATCAGTGAGGGATCAGGAGACTCCTACGAGCAGTACTTC.

This clone was seen a single time. The V and J genes are TRBV7-9 and TRBJ1-1; 8 nucleotides align to TRBD1. This CDR3 region has 16 residues. Germline CDR1 and CDR2: SEHNR and FQNEAQ (reference sequence). Trimming took 4 bases from V and 0 from J; bases not matched to a gene: 7. CDR3 sequence (DNA): TGTGCCAGCAGCTGGGGACAGGTTTACATGAACACTGAAGCTTTCTTT. It specifies CASSWGQVYMNTEAFF.

This chain uses TRBV2 with TRBJ2-1; 10 bases match TRBD2. The junction had 4 bases not matched to a gene; V was cut back by 6 bases and J by 2 bases. CDR3 length equals 15 residues. Germline V gene sequence: CDR1 SNHLY, CDR2 FYNNEI. The CDR3 sequence: CASRGGLATYNEQFF. The CDR3, as DNA: TGTGCCAGCAGGGGGGGACTAGCGACCTACAATGAGCAGTTCTTC.

The V and J genes are TRBV7-8 and TRBJ2-7; 8 nucleotides align to TRBD2. This CDR3 spans 15 amino acids. Germline CDR1 and CDR2: SGHVS and FQNEAQ. V was pared by 1 base and J by 2 bases, with 4 bases of the junction left unmatched. CDR3 region: CASSLGSGSAYEQYF. CDR3 sequence (DNA): TGTGCCAGCAGCTTAGGGAGCGGGAGCGCCTACGAGCAGTACTTC. Full variable domain (missing parts from reference TRBV7-8 and TRBJ2-7): GAGVSQSPRYKVAKRGQDVALRCDPISGHVSLFWYQQALGQGPEFLTYFQNEAQLDKSGLPSDRFFAERPEGSVSTLKIQRTQQEDSAVYLCASSLGSGSAYEQYFGPGTRLTVT.

This chain uses TRBV14 with TRBJ2-1; D is undetermined. Germline CDR1 is SGHDN and CDR2 is FVKESK. V was trimmed by 4 bases and J by 3 bases, leaving 7 bases between them. The CDR3 contains 13 residues. CDR3 residues: CASSPPNYNEQFF. CDR3 DNA sequence: TGTGCCAGCAGCCCCCCGAACTACAATGAGCAGTTCTTC. Complete variable domain (other parts from reference TRBV14 and TRBJ2-1): EAGVTQFPSHSVIEKGQTVTLRCDPISGHDNLYWYRRVMGKEIKFLLHFVKESKQDESGMPNNRFLAERTGGTYSTLKVQPAELEDSGVYFCASSPPNYNEQFFGPGTRLTVL.

By share of the sample, this clone is medium-sized. The genes are TRBV5-5 and TRBJ1-5; 9 positions match TRBD1. CDR3 size: 13 residues. V lost 5 bases, J lost 4 bases, and 1 base stayed unmatched. In germline, CDR1 is SGHKS, CDR2 YYEKEE (reference sequence). In DNA form, the CDR3 reads TGTGCCAGCAGTGGACAGGGGAATCAGCCCCAGCATTTT. It specifies CASSGQGNQPQHF.

This chain connects TRBV19 to TRBJ2-1, with TRBD2 matching over 8 bases. The CDR3 length is 23 residues. From germline, CDR1 is LNHDA and CDR2 SQIVND (reference sequence). V lost 3 bases to trimming and J lost 0 bases; unmatched junction nucleotides: 25. The DNA for the CDR3 is TGTGCCAGTAGTATTGGGGCAGGGTATAAACTAGCCGGGGGGGAGAGCTCCTACAATGAGCAGTTCTTC. Residues: CASSIGAGYKLAGGESSYNEQFF.

The V and J genes are TRBV19 and TRBJ2-4, with 7 bases matching TRBD1. In germline, CDR1 is LNHDA, CDR2 SQIVND (reference sequence). The CDR3 is made up of 15 amino acids. The J segment lost 6 bases and the V segment lost 4 bases, leaving 9 bases of the junction unmatched. CDR3 loop: CASSTLGQATNIQYF. For the CDR3, the DNA is TGTGCCAGTAGTACACTAGGACAGGCGACAAACATTCAGTACTTC.

This sequence joins TRBV19 and TRBJ1-2, with no clear D. Germline CDR1 is LNHDA and CDR2 is SQIVND (reference sequence). Trimming stripped 3 bases from V and 7 bases from J, with 9 bases between. CDR3 length: 12 amino acids. CDR3 nucleotide sequence: TGTGCCAGTAGTATTAACCGGGGTGGCTACACCTTC. It specifies CASSINRGGYTF.

V usage is TRBV7-9 and J usage is TRBJ1-1; 10 bases fit TRBD1. The CDR3 covers 15 residues. V lost 3 bases to trimming and J lost 4 bases; unmatched junction nucleotides: 5. CDR1 is SEHNR, CDR2 FQNEAQ, per germline (reference sequence). CDR3 in DNA: TGTGCCAGCAGCTTGAGGGGACAGGGGTTCACTGAAGCTTTCTTT. Its translation: CASSLRGQGFTEAFF.

The rearrangement joins TRBV5-6 to TRBJ1-5; no clear D gene. Trimming cost V 1 base and J 4 bases, with 6 bases left between them. The CDR3 is 13 amino acids. The V gene's germline CDR1 is SGHDT and CDR2 YYEEEE. The CDR3 DNA reads TGTGCCAGCAGCTTGTATTCTAATCAGCCCCAGCATTTT. This codes for CASSLYSNQPQHF.

The chain employs TRBV19 and TRBJ2-3; 11 bases line up with TRBD2. The CDR3 contains 16 residues. From germline, CDR1 is LNHDA and CDR2 SQIVND (reference sequence). Unmatched junction bases numbered 7, after V lost 2 bases and J lost 6 bases. The DNA of the CDR3 is TGTGCCAGTAGTATACGTACTAGCGGGGGCCCCGATACGCAGTATTTT. It encodes CASSIRTSGGPDTQYF.

The CDR3 sequence is CASSPRGQDYGYTF. The CDR3 DNA follows: TGCGCCAGCAGCCCAAGAGGACAGGACTATGGCTACACCTTC. The chain recombines TRBV4-1 with TRBJ1-2; TRBD1 matches at 7 bases. CDR3 length equals 14 residues. From germline, CDR1 is MGHRA and CDR2 YSYEKL. Trimming at V came to 4 bases and at J to 3 bases, leaving 5 bases not matched to a gene.

This sequence joins TRBV4-1 and TRBJ2-4, with D unresolved. V was cut by 3 bases and J by 5 bases, with 8 bases left in between. This CDR3 spans 13 amino acids. From germline, CDR1 is MGHRA and CDR2 YSYEKL. The CDR3 reads CASSQRSENIQYF. As DNA, the CDR3 is TGCGCCAGCAGCCAGAGGTCCGAAAACATTCAGTACTTC.

The V call is TRBV5-8, the J call TRBJ2-5; 7 positions agree with TRBD2. Germline V lookup: CDR1 SGHTS, CDR2 YDEGEE. Losses at the gene ends were 9 bases for V and 4 bases for J; bases not matched to a gene: 9. This CDR3 comprises 13 residues. The CDR3 bases are TGTGCCACCAGACCCCCGGGGGGAGAGACCCAGTACTTC. This encodes CATRPPGGETQYF.

The chain uses TRBV27 and TRBJ2-2; tentative D call: TRBD2 (6 bases). CDR3 size: 14 residues. V was cut by 6 bases and J by 3 bases, with 11 bases left in between. CDR1 is MNHEY, CDR2 SMNVEV, per germline (reference sequence). The CDR3 DNA sequence: TGTGCCAGCAGGGAGACTAGGTACACCGGGGAGCTGTTTTTT. This sequence encodes CASRETRYTGELFF.

The chain links TRBV5-6 to TRBJ2-1; 8 bases match TRBD1. Germline lookup yields CDR1 SGHDT and CDR2 YYEEEE. The CDR3 runs to 15 residues. V was clipped by 3 bases and J by 5 bases; unmatched bases: 7. CDR3 nucleotides: TGTGCCAGCAGCTGGGCCCAGGGGGCGAACAATGAGCAGTTCTTC. This sequence encodes CASSWAQGANNEQFF.